This T cell receptor beta chain emerged from a study of blood T cell repertoires in COVID-19. Per germline, CDR1 MNHEY and CDR2 SMNVEV (reference sequence). V was pared by 2 bases and J by 1 base, with 5 bases between. CDR3 length: 13 amino acids. As processed by the authors: Nucleated cell number was recorded as an estimate derived from reference gene primer amplification. Using immunoSEQ multiplex PCR, the repertoire was profiled, and TCRdb retains in-frame clones only, with some absent. V, J and clone size were drawn from that table, and D and trimming were deduced from the DNA. The sample consists of a few hundred thousand clones, 85% to 90% of them appearing once.

This receptor was identified in a human donor in a cohort sampled during active COVID-19. The sequenced sample was peripheral blood. The gene calls are TRBV27 and TRBJ1-1, with D maybe TRBD1 (5 bases). In nucleotides, the CDR3 is TGTGCCAGCAGTTTACAGGGGAACACTGAAGCTTTCTTT. As protein: CASSLQGNTEAFF.